This passage covers 22 T cell receptor beta chains from one sample sequenced in a study of CD4+ T cells in melanoma. Using immunoSEQ multiplex PCR, the repertoire was profiled, and TCRdb retains in-frame clones only, with some absent. The sample holds 11,000 or so clones, approximately 71% seen once. Sample: cells from a culture (not recorded whether cultured in vitro). The receptors here all came from a human donor with melanoma.

The CDR3, as DNA: TGTGCCAGCAGCCCGGGACAGTACTATGGCTACACCTTC. Protein product: CASSPGQYYGYTF. The V gene is TRBV7-8, the J gene TRBJ1-2, with TRBD1 matching over 7 bases. The CDR3 length is 13 residues. Germline V gene sequence: CDR1 SGHVS, CDR2 FQNEAQ. With 5 bases clipped from V and 3 bases from J, the junction kept 3 bases outside the gene matches.

The sample holds a few counts of this clone. The V and J genes are TRBV18 and TRBJ2-5; 8 nucleotides align to TRBD1. The CDR3 runs to 14 residues. Unmatched junction bases numbered 4, after V lost 3 bases and J lost 4 bases. Per germline, CDR1 KGHSH and CDR2 LQKENI. The CDR3 coding sequence is TGTGCCAGCTCACCCGACAGGGGTGGAGAGACCCAGTACTTC. As protein: CASSPDRGGETQYF.

The chain is built from TRBV5-1 and TRBJ2-3; TRBD1 matches 8 bases. The germline V gene has CDR1 SGHRS and CDR2 YFSETQ. Unmatched junction bases numbered 6, after V lost 2 bases and J lost 1 base. The CDR3 extends over 16 amino acids. The CDR3 DNA follows: TGCGCCAGCAGCTTCTCCGGGACAGGAGGCACAGATACGCAGTATTTT. Encoded protein: CASSFSGTGGTDTQYF.

This rearrangement joins TRBV30 to TRBJ2-7; tentatively, D is TRBD1 or TRBD2 (6 bases each). CDR3 length: 14 amino acids. From germline, CDR1 is GTSNPN and CDR2 SVGIG (reference sequence). The V end lost 2 bases, the J end lost 2 bases, and 13 bases lay between the germline ends. CDR3 in amino acids: CAWSTPGGPYEQYF. The CDR3 DNA reads as TGTGCCTGGAGTACCCCCGGGGGCCCCTACGAGCAGTACTTC.

This sequence joins TRBV6-6 and TRBJ2-4; unclear D gene. The CDR3 runs 13 residues. CDR1 is MNHNY, CDR2 SVGAGI, per germline (reference sequence). With 4 bases removed from V and 7 bases from J, the gap between germline ends came to 11 bases. Here the CDR3 reads CASSSEISNIQYF. CDR3 bases: TGTGCCAGCAGTTCCGAGATTTCGAACATTCAGTACTTC.

This chain links TRBV7-6 with TRBJ2-2; 7 bases map to TRBD1. This CDR3 region has 16 residues. CDR1 is SGHVS, CDR2 FNYEAQ, per germline. Trimming cost V 1 base and J 5 bases; bases outside gene matches: 7. Here the CDR3 DNA reads TGTGCCAGCAGCTTAGTCCCCACAGGGGTTACCGGGGAGCTGTTTTTT. Protein: CASSLVPTGVTGELFF.

Here the CDR3 DNA reads TGTGCCAGCTCCCGGAACTCTCGCGGAGATACGCAGTATTTT. Translation gives CASSRNSRGDTQYF. V and J are TRBV9 and TRBJ2-3; D is unclear. The germline CDR1 and CDR2 sequences are SGDLS and YYNGEE. Deletions cut 7 bases from V and 5 bases from J, with 17 bases between. This CDR3 is built from 14 residues.

This chain links TRBV4-1 with TRBJ2-1; tentatively, D is TRBD2 (5 bases). Trimming removed 4 bases from V and 0 bases from J, with 10 bases in between. This CDR3 has 15 amino acids. Germline values: CDR1 MGHRA, CDR2 YSYEKL. The DNA of the CDR3 is TGCGCCAGCAGCCGAGGGCCGAGCTCCTACAATGAGCAGTTCTTC. Protein: CASSRGPSSYNEQFF.

This clone was counted a single time. The chain uses TRBV7-8 and TRBJ2-2; 7 nucleotides align to TRBD1. Germline CDR1 SGHVS, CDR2 FQNEAQ. The CDR3 is 13 residues long. J gave up 7 bases and V 5 bases, and 4 bases lay outside the gene matches. The CDR3 bases are TGTGCCAGCAGCCGGACAGGCGACGGGGAGCTGTTTTTT. Encoded protein: CASSRTGDGELFF.

The J gene is TRBJ1-6, the V gene TRBV7-9; 7 nucleotides align to TRBD1. The CDR3 totals 17 residues. Trimming removed 4 bases from V and 1 base from J; junction bases left unmatched: 7. CDR1 and CDR2 from the germline V gene are SEHNR and FQNEAQ (reference sequence). This CDR3 is CASSSSNRGSYNSPLHF. DNA of the CDR3: TGTGCCAGCAGCTCTTCTAACAGGGGTTCCTATAATTCACCCCTCCACTTT.

This rearrangement joins TRBV7-2 to TRBJ2-1; TRBD2 aligns across 9 bases. This CDR3 has 15 residues. Germline CDR1 SGHTA, CDR2 FQGNSA. The junction had 7 bases not matched to a gene; V was cut back by 2 bases and J by 8 bases. CDR3 loop: CASSLQAGGPYEQFF. For the CDR3, the DNA is TGTGCCAGCAGCTTACAGGCGGGGGGGCCATATGAGCAGTTCTTC.

This sequence joins TRBV18 and TRBJ1-1; 9 bases map to TRBD1. The J segment lost 7 bases and the V segment lost 4 bases, leaving 1 base of the junction unmatched. The germline V gene has CDR1 KGHSH and CDR2 LQKENI. The CDR3 sequence is 12 residues long. In DNA form, the CDR3 reads TGTGCCAGCTCACTGGGACAGGGTGAAGCTTTCTTT. It is translated as CASSLGQGEAFF.

The rearrangement links TRBV5-4 to TRBJ2-2; 7 nucleotides line up with TRBD1. V lost 3 bases and J lost 2; bases outside the gene matches: 4. The germline gives CDR1 SGHNT, CDR2 YYREEE (reference sequence). This CDR3 region has 15 residues. The CDR3 DNA reads as TGTGCCAGCAGCTCCGGGACAGATAACACCGGGGAGCTGTTTTTT. Translated, it gives CASSSGTDNTGELFF.

DNA for the CDR3: TGTGCCTGGAGTGTACCGACTCTGACTGGAAACACCATATATTTT. This encodes CAWSVPTLTGNTIYF. This rearrangement joins TRBV30 to TRBJ1-3, with unresolved D. V was trimmed by 0 bases and J by 2 bases, leaving 11 bases between them. CDR1 is GTSNPN and CDR2 is SVGIG in the germline V gene (reference sequence). This CDR3 is built from 15 residues.

Only one count was recorded for this clone. The chain employs TRBV18 and TRBJ1-6, with a possible D match to TRBD1 (6 bases). V was pared by 1 base and J by 9 bases, with 13 bases between. The CDR3 length is 15 residues. From germline, CDR1 is KGHSH and CDR2 LQKENI. CDR3 amino acids: CASSPRSGAGSPLHF. For the CDR3, the DNA is TGTGCCAGCTCACCACGGTCAGGGGCGGGTTCACCCCTCCACTTT. Full variable domain (missing parts from reference TRBV18 and TRBJ1-6): NAGVMQNPRHLVRRRGQEARLRCSPMKGHSHVYWYRQLPEEGLKFMVYLQKENIIDESGMPKERFSAEFPKEGPSILRIQQVVRGDSAAYFCASSPRSGAGSPLHFGNGTRLTVT.

The gene calls are TRBV18 and TRBJ2-7; either TRBD1 or TRBD2 may supply D (5 bases each). Germline values: CDR1 KGHSH, CDR2 LQKENI. This CDR3 comprises 15 residues. V gave up 8 bases and J gave up 0 bases, with 17 bases separating them. CDR3 bases: TGTGCCAGCCATGGACCGGGACCAGACTCCTACGAGCAGTACTTC. Its protein product is CASHGPGPDSYEQYF.

The chain has TRBV7-2 and TRBJ1-2; D is possibly TRBD1 (6 bases). CDR3 length equals 12 residues. Germline CDR1 SGHTA, CDR2 FQGNSA. With 5 bases removed from V and 8 bases from J, the gap between germline ends came to 12 bases. The CDR3 protein is CASSPGAQGYTF. The CDR3 nucleotides read TGTGCCAGCAGCCCGGGGGCTCAAGGCTACACCTTC.

The gene calls are TRBV2 and TRBJ1-5; D possibly corresponds to TRBD1 (6 bases). The germline gives CDR1 SNHLY, CDR2 FYNNEI. The CDR3 totals 14 residues. Between the trimmed V and J ends, which lost 8 bases and 1 base, there was a span of 12 bases. CDR3 amino acids: CASGGKVSNQPQHF. For the CDR3, the DNA is TGTGCCAGCGGGGGCAAAGTGAGCAATCAGCCCCAGCATTTT.

This sequence joins TRBV13 and TRBJ2-1; 10 bases align to TRBD2. The CDR3 sequence is 16 residues long. J was trimmed by 3 bases and V by 5 bases; bases with no gene match: 7. CDR1 and CDR2 from the germline V gene are PRHDT and FYEKMQ (reference sequence). This CDR3 reads CASSVLAGVIYNEQFF. The CDR3, as DNA: TGTGCCAGCAGCGTTCTAGCGGGGGTAATCTACAATGAGCAGTTCTTC.

V and J are TRBV6-5 and TRBJ2-7; possible D gene TRBD2, 6 bases. The CDR3 is made up of 16 amino acids. The germline gives CDR1 MNHEY, CDR2 SVGAGI. Trimming left V 0 bases short and J 3 bases short, with 15 bases between. CDR3 nucleotide sequence: TGTGCCAGCAGTTACTCCCTCGGCGGGAAACACTACGAGCAGTACTTC. It translates to CASSYSLGGKHYEQYF.

The chain couples TRBV18 to TRBJ2-5, with D hard to call. Germline CDR1 and CDR2: KGHSH and LQKENI. Trimming pared 0 bases from V and 1 base from J, leaving 6 bases between. The CDR3 length is 14 residues. As DNA, the CDR3 is TGTGCCAGCTCACCACCCGTCTCCCAAGAGACCCAGTACTTC. Translated, it gives CASSPPVSQETQYF.

The genes are TRBV5-1 and TRBJ2-3, with 7 bases matching TRBD2. The CDR3 loop spans 17 amino acids. The germline gives CDR1 SGHRS, CDR2 YFSETQ. V gave up 4 bases and J gave up 8 bases; unmatched junction bases: 19. CDR3 in amino acids: CASSGGPGLSLRATQYF. CDR3 nucleotides: TGCGCCAGCAGCGGGGGACCGGGACTATCACTAAGGGCTACGCAGTATTTT.